The TCR beta chain described here comes from a study of T-cell reconstitution after alpha-beta-depleted transplantation in children (dated by TCRdb to 2016 to 2017). A note on the overall study: T-cell immune reconstitution after TCRalphabeta/CD19-depleted allogeneic hematopoietic cell transplantation in children was quantitatively tracked in the study by means of TCR repertoire profiling. What the authors observed across the whole study: The frequencies of hyperexpanded clones fell over the following months, and after one year, T-cell counts and TCRbeta diversity were mostly attributed to newly produced T cells. The high TCRbeta diversity at day 60 in some patients was ascribed to recipient T cells and intrathymic progenitors that had survived conditioning. The apparently early alphabetaT-cell count recovery about two months after transplant was reportedly dependent on only several hundred rapidly expanded clones derived from non-depleted graft cells.

On this clonotype: The target of this receptor is not known. Nothing much larger sits one base from this clone, and base qualities are not available.

The library was obtained by PCR. Sequencing was carried out with an Illumina HiSeq 2500. TCR libraries were prepared with molecular barcoding, using unique molecular identifiers to normalize TCRbeta repertoire quantification. TCRdb reran the public reads through fastp at Q25 and MiXCR, keeping productive beta chains. Each CDR3 protein gets just one entry, which takes the most common genes and DNA from the rows behind it. The sample has 550,000 to 800,000 distinct CDR3 sequences on record, approximately 14% of them singletons. The top ten clonotypes cover 0.79% of the sample. V loses 1 base of germline sequence and J loses 5 bases, and the interval between the two ends is 8 bases. Reading from cysteine to phenylalanine, the CDR3 counts 13 amino acids. The retained sequence is limited to the CDR3, 39 bases, with the frame set at the first base. CDR1 SGHDN and CDR2 FVKESK were looked up in the germline V gene.

Reading the label with the study, this specimen's treatment or condition is: allogeneic hematopoietic cell transplantation with graft depleted of TCRalphabeta T cells and CD19 B cells. TCRalphabeta/CD19-depleted allogeneic hematopoietic cell grafts were given to the transplant recipients, all of whom were children. Sample: PBMCs, taken before TCRalphabeta/CD19-depleted stem cell transplant. The sequence was collected from a girl aged 2-10 years with congenital amegakaryocytic thrombocytopenia, due to receive a stem cell transplant. Recombination linked TRBV14 to TRBJ1-1, and possibly TRBD1, on 5 matching bases. The base sequence is TGTGCCAGCAGCCAAGTCCGGGGGACTGAAGCTTTCTTT. Its amino acids are CASSQVRGTEAFF.